This TCR beta chain was sequenced for a study of identical twins. The study, taken as a whole, reports: Insertions ran lower in abundant cord blood beta clonotypes, though not in memory repertoires. Excess low generation probability was seen in twin-shared out-of-frame alpha sequences. Weaker excess sharing between twins was seen in beta out-of-frame sequences.

MiXCR, run by TCRdb on the 5' RACE reads, gives a single entry per CDR3 protein. The table shows 420,000 or so distinct CDR3 sequences, with approximately 17% occurring only once. This clonotype came up a few times. Its cognate antigen is unknown. The V and J ends lost 7 bases and 7 bases respectively, with 13 bases between them. Germline V lookup: CDR1 LNHDA, CDR2 SQIVND (reference sequence). The CDR3 spans 12 residues. The chain carries TRBV19 and TRBJ2-5; possible D gene TRBD2, 6 bases. This clonotype was sampled from a man aged 45 to 65 in good health. Source material: naive T cells sorted from blood. The CDR3 loop is CASKGGHSTQYF. As DNA, the CDR3 is TGTGCCAGTAAAGGAGGGCATTCGACCCAGTACTTC.